This T cell receptor (beta chain) was identified in a study of CD8 T cells in Susac syndrome. General observations from the study: TCR sequencing and HLA analysis covered a relatively small number of individuals.

The RNA, 0.5 to 1 ug, was put through reverse transcription using random hexamers. TCR beta CDR3 was amplified by immunoSEQ multiplex PCR. This amplification extended across 54 Vbeta and 13 Jbeta segments. TCRdb redid the calling of the immunoSEQ multiplex PCR reads with MiXCR, one entry per CDR3 protein. The sample yields roughly 140,000 distinct CDR3 sequences, 94% seen once. As controls, healthy donors matched for age and sex were used. FACS was used to enrich TEMRA cells, whereas the CD8+ and CD4+ T cells were obtained by negative isolation. From germline, CDR1 is SQVTM and CDR2 ANQGSEA. V was shortened by 2 bases and J by 6 bases, with 13 bases between the two germline ends. The CDR3 extends over 13 amino acids. In regard to this clonotype: Its antigen remains unknown.

The specimen was CD8+ T cells from PBMCs. This receptor was identified in a human donor in good health. J is TRBJ1-2 and V is TRBV29-1; D uncertain. The CDR3 loop is CSVEIKESNGYTF. DNA of the CDR3: TGCAGCGTTGAAATAAAGGAAAGTAATGGCTACACCTTC.